This T cell receptor beta chain was captured in a study of beta chain features in type 1 diabetes. CDR3 length equals 12 residues. The germline CDR1 and CDR2 sequences are SGHRS and YFSETQ. Between the trimmed V and J ends, which lost 0 bases and 2 bases, there was a span of 2 bases. This clone was seen more than once but under ten times. The whole isolated RNA underwent reverse transcription, so sequencing captured expressed TCRB transcripts. TCRdb's table, derived via immunoSEQ multiplex PCR, lists solely in-frame clones and lacks some. The sample has 970,000 or so clones; 17% are singletons. This receptor was taken from a woman aged 18-35 years in good health. This chain connects TRBV5-1 to TRBJ1-2; D uncertain. Sequencing was carried out using naive CD4+ T cells from blood. Here the CDR3 reads CASSLDNYGYTF. Here the CDR3 DNA reads TGCGCCAGCAGCTTGGACAACTATGGCTACACCTTC.